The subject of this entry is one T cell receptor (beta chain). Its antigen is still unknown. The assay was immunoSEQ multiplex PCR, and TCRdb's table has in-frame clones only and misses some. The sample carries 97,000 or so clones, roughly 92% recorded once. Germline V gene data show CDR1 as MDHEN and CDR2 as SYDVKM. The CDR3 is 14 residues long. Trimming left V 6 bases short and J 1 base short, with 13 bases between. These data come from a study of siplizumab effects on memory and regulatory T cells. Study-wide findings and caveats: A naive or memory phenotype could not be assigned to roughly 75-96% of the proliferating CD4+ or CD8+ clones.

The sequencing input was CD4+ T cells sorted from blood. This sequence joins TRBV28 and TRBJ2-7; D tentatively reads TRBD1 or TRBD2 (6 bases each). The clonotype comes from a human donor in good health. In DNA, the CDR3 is TGTGCCAGCAGAACCCAGGGGAGGTCCTACGAGCAGTACTTC. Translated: CASRTQGRSYEQYF.